This T cell receptor (beta chain) is from a study of preoperative IRX-2 immunotherapy in early breast cancer. The method was immunoSEQ multiplex PCR; TCRdb's version includes in-frame clones alone and lacks a portion of them. This sample yields approximately 100,000 clones, of which 86% are seen a single time; roughly 1.9% belongs to the top ten. The treatment here: preoperative locoregional IRX-2 cytokine immunotherapy. This phase Ib study tested locoregional IRX-2 cytokine immunotherapy given before surgery. The sequences come from tumor tissue, collected after IRX-2 immunotherapy. The clonotype originates from a human donor with breast cancer.

CDR3 in amino acids: CASSEFGTDPREQYF. CDR3 bases: TGCGCCAGCAGCGAATTTGGGACAGATCCTCGCGAGCAGTACTTC. The chain employs TRBV5-1 and TRBJ2-7; 7 positions match TRBD1. Per the germline V gene, CDR1 is SGHRS and CDR2 is YFSETQ. CDR3 length equals 15 residues. J lost 6 bases, V lost 4 bases, and 13 bases had no gene match.